The 2 T cell receptor beta chains in this list originate from one sample, sequenced in a study of early T cells in non-severe SARS-CoV-2 infection. TCRdb itself ran the 5' RACE reads through MiXCR, one entry per CDR3 protein. The repertoire holds around 80,000 distinct CDR3 sequences, with around 15% as singletons. Sequenced: whole blood. The receptors here all came from an adult who was a healthcare worker with PCR-confirmed SARS-CoV-2 infection or an uninfected control (not recorded which).

This clonotype showed up just a few times. J is TRBJ1-6 and V is TRBV5-1, with a weak D call TRBD1 (5 bases). V dropped 5 bases and J dropped 7 bases, with 16 bases sitting between them. Germline V gene sequence: CDR1 SGHRS, CDR2 YFSETQ. The CDR3 contains 15 residues. CDR3 residues: CASREWGPENSPLHF. In DNA, the CDR3 is TGCGCCAGCAGAGAATGGGGACCGGAGAATTCACCCCTCCACTTT.

This clonotype was recorded many times. This chain connects TRBV20-1 to TRBJ2-7; weak D call: TRBD2 (7 bases). Trimming removed 0 bases at V and 4 bases at J, with 16 bases between. The germline V gene encodes CDR1 DFQATT and CDR2 SNEGSKA (reference sequence). This CDR3 is built from 15 residues. The CDR3 sequence is CSARDHEGGSYEQYF. CDR3 bases: TGCAGTGCTAGAGATCATGAGGGGGGGTCGTACGAGCAGTACTTC.